This T cell receptor (beta chain) was recovered during a study of cytomegalovirus exposure and HLA in healthy donors. The CDR3 contains 14 residues. The germline V and J ends were trimmed by 5 bases and 4 bases, with 14 bases remaining between them. Germline V gene sequence: CDR1 MNHEY, CDR2 SMNVEV (reference sequence). Notes on the study in general: About 180 TCR beta chains were listed as cytomegalovirus-associated.

Separation from the approximately 670-subject first cohort characterized the roughly 120-subject validation cohort, to which the donors belonged. Concerning this clone: The antigen remains unidentified.

Sequenced by immunoSEQ multiplex PCR; TCRdb stores in-frame clones only, minus some. The sample includes 100,000 to 150,000 clones, around 86% seen only once; the top ten take approximately 2%. The sequenced sample consisted of PBMCs. The chain employs TRBV27 and TRBJ2-5; tentative D call: TRBD2 (5 bases). The receptor's source is a woman aged 18-29 years in good health and CMV-seronegative. CDR3 DNA: TGTGCCAGCAGTCCACCCGGTCGGGGAGAGACCCAGTACTTC. Residues: CASSPPGRGETQYF.